The 9 T cell receptor beta chains presented below share a single source sample, sequenced in a study of PD-1 blockade in mismatch repair-deficient tumors. The repertoire was sequenced with immunoSEQ multiplex PCR; TCRdb's copy has only in-frame clones and lacks some. The data contain tens of thousands of clones, around 85% of them singletons. The sample was peripheral blood, taken 12 weeks after starting pembrolizumab. The receptors stem from an adult with mismatch repair-deficient cancer.

The genes are TRBV15 and TRBJ2-6; D is possibly TRBD1 or TRBD2 (5 bases each). Trimming took 5 bases from V and 5 from J, leaving 19 bases between them. Per germline, CDR1 LNHNV and CDR2 YYDKDF (reference sequence). The CDR3 extends over 17 amino acids. The CDR3 sequence: CATSGGDRGVRANVLTF. CDR3 bases: TGTGCCACCAGCGGTGGGGATAGAGGGGTCCGGGCCAACGTCCTGACTTTC.

The chain carries TRBV13 and TRBJ1-1; D remains ambiguous. Germline V gene data show CDR1 as PRHDT and CDR2 as FYEKMQ (reference sequence). V lost 4 bases and J lost 5, with 20 bases in between. The CDR3 extends over 16 amino acids. The CDR3 here is CASSSPQAQGWTEAFF. CDR3 sequence (DNA): TGTGCCAGCAGCTCCCCCCAAGCGCAAGGGTGGACTGAAGCTTTCTTT.

In its sample, this clone was seen once. The chain has TRBV4-2 and TRBJ1-3, with D unresolved. CDR1 and CDR2 (germline): LGHNA, YNFKEQ. This CDR3 contains 16 residues. V lost 0 bases, J lost 0 bases, and 9 bases lay in between. The CDR3 loop reads CASSQDLSLSGNTIYF. DNA for the CDR3: TGTGCCAGCAGCCAAGATCTCAGTCTCTCTGGAAACACCATATATTTT.

This clone was seen a single time. The CDR3 DNA reads TGTGCCAGCAGTAGCGGGAGTATCTTGAATGAGCAGTTCTTC. Translated, it gives CASSSGSILNEQFF. The chain is built from TRBV2 and TRBJ2-1, with 8 bases that match TRBD2. V trimming: 5 bases; J trimming: 7 bases; junction bases outside the gene matches: 7. This CDR3 is 14 amino acids long. Germline CDR1 and CDR2: SNHLY and FYNNEI.

This rearrangement joins TRBV5-1 to TRBJ2-1, with TRBD2 matching over 10 bases. V lost 4 bases and J lost 6; bases outside the gene matches: 7. The CDR3 is 15 amino acids. Germline CDR1 and CDR2: SGHRS and YFSETQ. As DNA, the CDR3 is TGCGCCAGCAGCCCTGGACTAGCGGTAGTCAATGAGCAGTTCTTC. This sequence encodes CASSPGLAVVNEQFF.

The genes are TRBV11-2 and TRBJ2-2; D uncertain. Germline assignment: CDR1 SGHAT and CDR2 FQNNGV. Trimming left V 2 bases short and J 1 base short, with 8 bases between. The CDR3 has 15 residues. CDR3 DNA sequence: TGTGCCAGCAGCTTATTGGCCGGGAACACCGGGGAGCTGTTTTTT. This codes for CASSLLAGNTGELFF.

The V and J genes are TRBV11-2 and TRBJ2-5, with D perhaps matching TRBD1 (5 bases). The V and J ends lost 2 bases and 5 bases respectively, with 12 bases between them. The CDR3 extends over 14 amino acids. In germline, CDR1 is SGHAT, CDR2 FQNNGV. CDR3 region: CASSLQTVGETQYF. For the CDR3, the DNA is TGTGCCAGCAGCTTACAGACAGTTGGGGAGACCCAGTACTTC.

This clone has more than one count but fewer than ten. The chain links TRBV5-6 to TRBJ2-1; 8 positions agree with TRBD2. Germline V gene data show CDR1 as SGHDT and CDR2 as YYEEEE. J lost 2 bases, V lost 1 base, and 8 bases had no gene match. The CDR3 consists of 17 residues. CDR3 sequence: CASSLSWKRETYNEQFF. DNA for the CDR3: TGTGCCAGCAGCTTGAGTTGGAAGCGGGAGACCTACAATGAGCAGTTCTTC. The entire variable domain, with the rest obtained from reference TRBV5-6 and TRBJ2-1, is as follows: DAGVTQSPTHLIKTRGQQVTLRCSPKSGHDTVSWYQQALGQGPQFIFQYYEEEERQRGNFPDRFSGHQFPNYSSELNVNALLLGDSALYLCASSLSWKRETYNEQFFGPGTRLTVL.

The chain combines TRBV9 with TRBJ2-1, with D perhaps given as TRBD1 or TRBD2 (5 bases each). V was pared by 0 bases and J by 2 bases, with 12 bases between. The germline CDR1 and CDR2 sequences are SGDLS and YYNGEE. The CDR3 runs to 16 residues. CDR3 amino acids: CASSVGGAAAYNEQFF. CDR3 coding DNA: TGTGCCAGCAGCGTAGGAGGGGCGGCAGCCTACAATGAGCAGTTCTTC. The full variable domain, its missing parts supplied by reference TRBV9 and TRBJ2-1, is DSGVTQTPKHLITATGQRVTLRCSPRSGDLSVYWYQQSLDQGLQFLIQYYNGEERAKGNILERFSAQQFPDLHSELNLSSLELGDSALYFCASSVGGAAAYNEQFFGPGTRLTVL.